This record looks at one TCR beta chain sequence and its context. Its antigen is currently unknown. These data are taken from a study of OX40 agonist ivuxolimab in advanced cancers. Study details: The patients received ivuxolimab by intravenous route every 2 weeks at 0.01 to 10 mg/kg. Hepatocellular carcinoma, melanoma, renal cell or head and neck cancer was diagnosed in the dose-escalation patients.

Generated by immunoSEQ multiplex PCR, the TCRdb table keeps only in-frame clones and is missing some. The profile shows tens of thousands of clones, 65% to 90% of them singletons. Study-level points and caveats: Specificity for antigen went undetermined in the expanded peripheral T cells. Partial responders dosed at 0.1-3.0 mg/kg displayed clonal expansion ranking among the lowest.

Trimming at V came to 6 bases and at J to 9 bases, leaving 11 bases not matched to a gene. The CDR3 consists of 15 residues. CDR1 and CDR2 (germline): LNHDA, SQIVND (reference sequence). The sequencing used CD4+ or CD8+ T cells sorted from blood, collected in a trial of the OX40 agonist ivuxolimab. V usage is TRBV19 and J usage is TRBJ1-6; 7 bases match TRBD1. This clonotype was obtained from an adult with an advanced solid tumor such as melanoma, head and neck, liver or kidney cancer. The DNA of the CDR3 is TGTGCCAGTAGGGACCGACAGGGAAGGATTTCACCCCTCCACTTT. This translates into CASRDRQGRISPLHF. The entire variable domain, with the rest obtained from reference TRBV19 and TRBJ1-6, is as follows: DGGITQSPKYLFRKEGQNVTLSCEQNLNHDAMYWYRQDPGQGLRLIYYSQIVNDFQKGDIAEGYSVSREKKESFPLTVTSAQKNPTAFYLCASRDRQGRISPLHFGNGTRLTVT.